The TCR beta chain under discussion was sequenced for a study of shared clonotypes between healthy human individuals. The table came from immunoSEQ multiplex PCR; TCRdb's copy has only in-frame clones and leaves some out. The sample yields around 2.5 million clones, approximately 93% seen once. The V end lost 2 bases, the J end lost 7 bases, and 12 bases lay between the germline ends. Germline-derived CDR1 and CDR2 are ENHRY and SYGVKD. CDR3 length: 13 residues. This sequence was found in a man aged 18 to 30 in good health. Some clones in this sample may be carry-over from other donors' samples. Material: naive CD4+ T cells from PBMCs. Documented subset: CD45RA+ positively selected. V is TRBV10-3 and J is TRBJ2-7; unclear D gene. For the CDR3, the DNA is TGTGCCATCAGTGAGATCACGGGTGGGGAGCAGTACTTC. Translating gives CAISEITGGEQYF.